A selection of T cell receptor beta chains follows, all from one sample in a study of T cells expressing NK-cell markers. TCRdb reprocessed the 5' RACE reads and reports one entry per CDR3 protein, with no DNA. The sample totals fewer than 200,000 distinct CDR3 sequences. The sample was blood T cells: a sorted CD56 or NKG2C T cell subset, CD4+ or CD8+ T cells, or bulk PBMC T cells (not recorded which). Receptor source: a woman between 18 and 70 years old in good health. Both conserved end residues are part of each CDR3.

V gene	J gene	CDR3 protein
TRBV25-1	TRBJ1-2	CASSSTGTYGYTF
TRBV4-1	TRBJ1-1	CASSQEKALNTEAFF
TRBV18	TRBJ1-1	CASSPTARRNTEAFF
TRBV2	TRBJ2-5	CASSDRKRETQYF
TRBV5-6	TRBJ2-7	CASSLDREQYF
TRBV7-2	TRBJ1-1	CASSPGTSAEAFF
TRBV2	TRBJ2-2	CASSGDRVNTGELFF
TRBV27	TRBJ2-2	CASRSGQGNAGELFF
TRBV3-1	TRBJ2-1	CARNTVGNEQFF
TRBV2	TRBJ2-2	CASGQGRVTGELFF
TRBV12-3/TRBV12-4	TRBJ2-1	CASSLRAGGQVEQFF
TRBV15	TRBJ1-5	CATSRAADNQPQHF
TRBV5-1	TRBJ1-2	CASSLNGRDGYTF
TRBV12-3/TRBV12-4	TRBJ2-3	CASSLWSGGATDTQYF
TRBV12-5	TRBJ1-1	CASGFGQGAFIPEAFF
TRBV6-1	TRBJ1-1	CASSDPANTEAFF
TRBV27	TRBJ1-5	CASSPPPLLVGNQPQHF
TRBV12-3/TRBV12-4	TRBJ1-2	CASSAGQGFYGYTF
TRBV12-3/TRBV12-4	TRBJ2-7	CASSLAGDSYEQYF
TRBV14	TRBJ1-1	CASSRQRAGLAFF
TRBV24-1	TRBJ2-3	CATSDPGLAGGGTQYF
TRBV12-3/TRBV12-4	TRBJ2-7	CASSLGLAGVSYEQYF
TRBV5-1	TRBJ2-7	CASSLDGTSLIYEQYF
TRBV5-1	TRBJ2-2	CASRDSSTGELFF
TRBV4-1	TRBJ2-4	CASSQAGTRENIQYF
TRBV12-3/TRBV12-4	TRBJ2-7	CASRSSGSFYEQYF
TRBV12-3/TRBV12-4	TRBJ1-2	CASRLASDSYGYTF
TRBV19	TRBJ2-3	CASSQDLSTDTQYF
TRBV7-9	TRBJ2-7	CASSNRDYEQYF